This T cell receptor beta chain derives from a study of T cell responses to AZD1222 COVID-19 vaccine. V gave up 4 bases and J gave up 0 bases; unmatched junction bases: 6. The CDR3 covers 15 residues. In germline, CDR1 is SGHTA, CDR2 FQGNSA. Here immunoSEQ multiplex PCR was the method, and the copy in TCRdb shows in-frame clones only, minus some. The sample shows more than 150,000 clones, 92% of them seen only once. This clonotype was obtained from an adult who received the AZD1222 COVID-19 vaccine. Here the sequenced sample was peripheral blood, taken 28 days after the second AZD1222 dose. This sequence joins TRBV7-2 and TRBJ2-7, with TRBD1 matching 7 bases. The CDR3 reads CASSSGDSASYEQYF. DNA of the CDR3: TGTGCCAGCAGCTCAGGGGACAGTGCCTCCTACGAGCAGTACTTC.